What follows describes a single T cell receptor (beta chain). No antigen is known for it. These data come from a study of shared clonotypes between healthy human individuals. The V and J ends lost 0 bases and 10 bases respectively, with 9 bases between them. Germline CDR1 reads LGHNA; CDR2 reads YSLEER. The CDR3 sequence is 12 residues long. Study results and limitations: At large depth, rarefaction still showed sorted-subset sequencing to be incomplete. Compared with clonotypes that all four donors shared, non-shared clonotypes had lower generation probabilities.

Using immunoSEQ multiplex PCR, the repertoire was profiled, and TCRdb retains in-frame clones only, with some absent. The top ten clones hold approximately 1.5% of a sample with about 980,000 clones, 60% to 85% of them seen once. This clonotype was sampled from a man between 18 and 29 years old in good health. The sequenced sample consisted of memory CD4+ T cells sorted from blood. As to subset: CD45RA-negative fraction. V is TRBV4-3 and J is TRBJ1-2; the D is unclear. The CDR3 DNA sequence: TGCGCCAGCAGCCAAGATAAGGGAGACTACACCTTC. Its protein product is CASSQDKGDYTF.